These 27 T cell receptor beta chains came from one sample sequenced in a study of blood T cell repertoires in COVID-19 (TCRdb year 2020). Library construction relied on the immunoSEQ multiplex PCR assay. What TCRdb holds here is the immuneACCESS table cut down to in-frame rearrangements. Part of the clones is not present; checked against another copy, under half of the missing clones reflect an unresolved V gene, and the others are unexplained. This sample holds some 500,000 clones; around 89% were observed only once. The biggest ten clones account for approximately 1.8% of the sample. The sample taken for sequencing was PBMCs or T cells enriched from blood (not recorded which). The receptors were sampled from a middle-aged woman who had recovered from COVID-19.

J is TRBJ1-4 and V is TRBV12-5; 9 nucleotides align to TRBD1. The CDR3 length is 14 residues. Germline CDR1 and CDR2: LGHNT and FRNRAP. The V and J ends lost 6 bases and 5 bases, in that order; junction bases with no gene match: 4. CDR3 sequence reads: CASGFGQGNEKLFF. As DNA, the CDR3 is TGTGCTAGTGGCTTTGGACAGGGGAATGAAAAACTGTTTTTT.

The J gene is TRBJ1-2, the V gene TRBV6-6, with D unresolved. CDR1 and CDR2 (germline): MNHNY, SVGAGI (reference sequence). This CDR3 region has 13 residues. The V gene lost 0 bases and the J gene lost 6 bases, with 8 bases spanning the gap. CDR3 sequence: CASSYSNGDGYTF. The CDR3 DNA reads as TGTGCCAGCAGTTACTCGAACGGGGATGGCTACACCTTC.

The V gene is TRBV7-9, the J gene TRBJ1-1, with 10 bases lining up with TRBD1. This CDR3 is built from 15 residues. In germline, CDR1 is SEHNR, CDR2 FQNEAQ (reference sequence). J lost 4 bases, V lost 4 bases, and 6 bases had no gene match. Here the CDR3 reads CASSYRDRGLTEAFF. CDR3 DNA sequence: TGTGCCAGCAGCTACCGGGACAGGGGTCTCACTGAAGCTTTCTTT.

CDR3 nucleotide sequence: TGTGCCAGTACCGTAGGGGACAGGGACGAAGAGACCCAGTACTTC. Its translation: CASTVGDRDEETQYF. The V call is TRBV19, the J call TRBJ2-5; 9 bases are shared with TRBD1. CDR3 length equals 15 residues. The junction had 9 bases not matched to a gene; V was cut back by 7 bases and J by 3 bases. Germline CDR1 and CDR2: LNHDA and SQIVND (reference sequence).

The CDR3 bases are TGTGCCAGTAGTCTCGGACTAGCGGGATATCCCTACGAGCAGTACTTC. Encoded protein: CASSLGLAGYPYEQYF. The J gene is TRBJ2-7, the V gene TRBV19; TRBD2 aligns across 12 bases. Per germline, CDR1 LNHDA and CDR2 SQIVND (reference sequence). Germline trimming cut 5 bases from V and 2 bases from J; bases unmatched to any gene: 7. This CDR3 contains 16 residues.

This chain joins TRBV27 and TRBJ2-1; possible D gene TRBD1, 6 bases. The V gene lost 2 bases and the J gene lost 12 bases, with 14 bases spanning the gap. The V gene's germline CDR1 is MNHEY and CDR2 SMNVEV (reference sequence). The CDR3 spans 13 residues. DNA of the CDR3: TGTGCCAGCAGTTTAAATATTGTCAGGGGGCAGTTCTTC. Translated: CASSLNIVRGQFF.

The CDR3 spells CASSFPPGGYSPLHF. The CDR3 nucleotides are TGTGCCAGCAGCTTTCCCCCAGGGGGTTATTCACCCCTCCACTTT. The chain joins TRBV7-9 to TRBJ1-6; 7 bases fit TRBD1. CDR1 and CDR2 from the germline V gene are SEHNR and FQNEAQ (reference sequence). The J segment lost 8 bases and the V segment lost 3 bases, leaving 7 bases of the junction unmatched. The CDR3 contains 15 residues.

The chain couples TRBV5-6 to TRBJ2-2; no definite D call. Per the germline V gene, CDR1 is SGHDT and CDR2 is YYEEEE. CDR3 size: 13 residues. Between the trimmed V and J ends, which lost 2 bases and 2 bases, there was a span of 4 bases. In DNA, the CDR3 is TGTGCCAGCAGCTTTCCAAACACCGGGGAGCTGTTTTTT. Its translation: CASSFPNTGELFF.

The chain links TRBV18 to TRBJ1-4; D unresolved. This CDR3 region has 15 residues. V shed 1 base and J shed 0 bases, with 6 bases lying between them. CDR1 is KGHSH and CDR2 is LQKENI in the germline V gene. This CDR3 reads CASSPRETTNEKLFF. The CDR3 DNA sequence: TGTGCCAGCTCACCACGCGAGACAACTAATGAAAAACTGTTTTTT.

This clone was seen only a few times. The V call is TRBV7-9, the J call TRBJ1-6, with D maybe TRBD1 (6 bases). This CDR3 contains 18 residues. V lost 2 bases and J 6 bases, leaving 20 bases between the germline ends. Germline V gene sequence: CDR1 SEHNR, CDR2 FQNEAQ (reference sequence). This CDR3 is CASSLPFRDTTGNSPLHF. The CDR3 DNA sequence: TGTGCCAGCAGCTTACCATTCCGGGACACTACCGGTAATTCACCCCTCCACTTT.

This clone was seen a few times. CDR3 in DNA: TGTGCCAGCAGTCCCCAGGGGATCAGCAATCAGCCCCAGCATTTT. It translates to CASSPQGISNQPQHF. The chain joins TRBV6-2 or TRBV6-3 to TRBJ1-5, with D possibly being TRBD1 (6 bases). The V end was cut by 5 bases, the J end by 1 base, with 12 bases between. CDR3 length: 15 amino acids. Germline loops: CDR1 MNHEY, CDR2 SVGEGT.

CDR3 in DNA: TGTGCCAGCAGTTTATGGGCCGAAGCTTTCTTT. It codes for CASSLWAEAFF. The chain links TRBV28 to TRBJ1-1; D unclear. With 0 bases removed from V and 8 bases from J, the gap between germline ends came to 4 bases. The CDR3 is 11 residues long. Germline lookup yields CDR1 MDHEN and CDR2 SYDVKM.

The V and J genes are TRBV21-1 and TRBJ1-1; the table calls TRBD1, which could not be checked here. TRBV21-1 is reported as a pseudogene. CDR3 size: 12 residues. The CDR3 here is CASTNRNTEAFF. CDR3 nucleotide sequence: TGTGCCAGCACTAACAGGAACACTGAAGCTTTCTTT.

The CDR3 DNA follows: TGCGCCACCAAGGAGGGGTCAGGGGGCCACTACGAGCAGTACTTC. This gives the protein CATKEGSGGHYEQYF. The chain recombines TRBV10-1 with TRBJ2-7; 8 nucleotides align to TRBD1. J gave up 3 bases and V 10 bases, and 14 bases lay outside the gene matches. CDR1 WNHNN and CDR2 SYGVQD come from the germline V gene (reference sequence). The CDR3 runs 15 residues.

The CDR3 nucleotides read TGTGCCAGCAGTCCGGGACAGGGGGCGTACGAGCAGTACTTC. Amino acid sequence: CASSPGQGAYEQYF. The rearrangement links TRBV2 to TRBJ2-7; TRBD1 aligns across 12 bases. The CDR3 is made up of 14 amino acids. Looked up from germline, CDR1 is SNHLY and CDR2 is FYNNEI. V was pared by 5 bases and J by 4 bases, with 3 bases of the junction left unmatched.

This clone was recorded only once. The rearrangement links TRBV21-1 to TRBJ1-5. TRBV21-1 is a listed pseudogene. The CDR3 length is 12 residues. For the CDR3, the DNA is TGTGCCAGCAGCAAATATGATCAGCCCCAGCATTTT. It codes for CASSKYDQPQHF.

The rearrangement joins TRBV11-2 to TRBJ2-7; the D gene is possibly TRBD1 (6 bases). CDR1 and CDR2 from the germline V gene are SGHAT and FQNNGV. The CDR3 is made up of 16 amino acids. V shed 1 base and J shed 4 bases, with 17 bases lying between them. CDR3 protein: CASSLVIRQGKYEQYF. DNA for the CDR3: TGTGCCAGCAGCTTAGTAATCCGTCAGGGGAAATACGAGCAGTACTTC.

The chain combines TRBV10-2 with TRBJ1-2; a possible D gene is TRBD1 (5 bases). Germline V gene sequence: CDR1 WSHSY, CDR2 SAAADI. The CDR3 extends over 14 amino acids. V lost 2 bases, J lost 9 bases, and 16 bases lay in between. The CDR3 region is CASSENSGEGSYTF. The DNA for the CDR3 is TGCGCCAGCAGTGAGAATTCGGGGGAAGGGAGCTACACCTTC.

CDR3 residues: CASSIEVNYGYTF. In DNA form, the CDR3 reads TGTGCCAGTAGTATCGAGGTAAACTATGGCTACACCTTC. The chain recombines TRBV19 with TRBJ1-2, with no clear D. Per the germline V gene, CDR1 is LNHDA and CDR2 is SQIVND (reference sequence). V gave up 3 bases and J gave up 2 bases, with 7 bases separating them. CDR3 length equals 13 residues. Based on the CDR3 plus reference TRBV19 and TRBJ1-2, the full variable domain is DGGITQSPKYLFRKEGQNVTLSCEQNLNHDAMYWYRQDPGQGLRLIYYSQIVNDFQKGDIAEGYSVSREKKESFPLTVTSAQKNPTAFYLCASSIEVNYGYTFGSGTRLTVV.

The J gene is TRBJ1-4, the V gene TRBV5-1; 9 bases are a match to TRBD1. The CDR3 totals 15 residues. Germline-derived CDR1 and CDR2 are SGHRS and YFSETQ. Trimming removed 4 bases from V and 10 bases from J; junction bases left unmatched: 11. Here the CDR3 DNA reads TGCGCCAGCAGCCCGTGGACAGGGGAGGATGGAAAACTGTTTTTT. As protein: CASSPWTGEDGKLFF. Variable domain in full (rest from reference TRBV5-1 and TRBJ1-4): KAGVTQTPRYLIKTRGQQVTLSCSPISGHRSVSWYQQTPGQGLQFLFEYFSETQRNKGNFPGRFSGRQFSNSRSEMNVSTLELGDSALYLCASSPWTGEDGKLFFGSGTQLSVL.

This sequence joins TRBV5-8 and TRBJ2-2, with D possibly being TRBD1 (6 bases). Germline V gene sequence: CDR1 SGHTS, CDR2 YDEGEE. The CDR3 has 15 residues. The ends were cut back, 1 base at V and 4 bases at J, with 11 bases in the middle. CDR3 in amino acids: CASSLSTGITGELFF. CDR3 coding DNA: TGTGCCAGCAGCTTGAGTACAGGGATCACCGGGGAGCTGTTTTTT.

The J gene is TRBJ2-1, the V gene TRBV4-1; 7 positions match TRBD2. The germline V gene encodes CDR1 MGHRA and CDR2 YSYEKL. V gave up 6 bases and J gave up 4 bases; unmatched junction bases: 9. The CDR3 is made up of 15 amino acids. The CDR3 sequence is CASRLSSGDYNEQFF. As DNA, the CDR3 is TGCGCCAGCAGGCTTTCTAGCGGAGATTACAATGAGCAGTTCTTC.

V is TRBV3-1 (or the pseudogene TRBV3-2) and J is TRBJ1-1; the D is unclear. Germline V lookup: CDR1 LGHDT, CDR2 YNNKEL (reference sequence). CDR3 size: 12 residues. Deletions cut 1 base from V and 4 bases from J, with 4 bases between. The CDR3 DNA sequence: TGTGCCAGCAGCCAAGGGCCCACTGAAGCTTTCTTT. Its translation is CASSQGPTEAFF.

The gene calls are TRBV2 and TRBJ2-1; possibly TRBD2 for D (6 bases). V was clipped by 8 bases and J by 9 bases, with 14 bases between them. CDR3 size: 12 residues. Germline CDR1 is SNHLY and CDR2 is FYNNEI. The CDR3 here is CASVSGGAEQFF. The CDR3 coding sequence is TGTGCCAGCGTTTCTGGAGGGGCTGAGCAGTTCTTC.

This rearrangement joins TRBV27 to TRBJ1-1, with D possibly being TRBD1 (6 bases). The CDR3 loop spans 15 amino acids. Per the germline V gene, CDR1 is MNHEY and CDR2 is SMNVEV (reference sequence). Trimming cost V 3 bases and J 4 bases, with 15 bases left between them. This CDR3 reads CASSFGEGVFTEAFF. CDR3 bases: TGTGCCAGCAGTTTCGGCGAGGGGGTGTTCACTGAAGCTTTCTTT.

The gene calls are TRBV5-1 and TRBJ2-3; 8 bases match TRBD2. The CDR3 contains 16 residues. The junction had 7 bases not matched to a gene; V was cut back by 0 bases and J by 4 bases. Germline V CDR1 and CDR2: SGHRS, YFSETQ. The CDR3 reads CASSLGGGRRADTQYF. CDR3 DNA: TGCGCCAGCAGCTTGGGCGGGGGGCGAAGGGCAGATACGCAGTATTTT.

This chain uses TRBV6-4 with TRBJ2-2, with D unresolved. The CDR3 totals 17 residues. The V and J ends lost 0 bases and 4 bases respectively, with 15 bases between them. Looked up from germline, CDR1 is MRHNA and CDR2 is SNTAGT. The CDR3 sequence is CASSDSRSAESTGELFF. The CDR3 bases are TGTGCCAGCAGTGACTCGAGGTCCGCCGAGTCCACCGGGGAGCTGTTTTTT.